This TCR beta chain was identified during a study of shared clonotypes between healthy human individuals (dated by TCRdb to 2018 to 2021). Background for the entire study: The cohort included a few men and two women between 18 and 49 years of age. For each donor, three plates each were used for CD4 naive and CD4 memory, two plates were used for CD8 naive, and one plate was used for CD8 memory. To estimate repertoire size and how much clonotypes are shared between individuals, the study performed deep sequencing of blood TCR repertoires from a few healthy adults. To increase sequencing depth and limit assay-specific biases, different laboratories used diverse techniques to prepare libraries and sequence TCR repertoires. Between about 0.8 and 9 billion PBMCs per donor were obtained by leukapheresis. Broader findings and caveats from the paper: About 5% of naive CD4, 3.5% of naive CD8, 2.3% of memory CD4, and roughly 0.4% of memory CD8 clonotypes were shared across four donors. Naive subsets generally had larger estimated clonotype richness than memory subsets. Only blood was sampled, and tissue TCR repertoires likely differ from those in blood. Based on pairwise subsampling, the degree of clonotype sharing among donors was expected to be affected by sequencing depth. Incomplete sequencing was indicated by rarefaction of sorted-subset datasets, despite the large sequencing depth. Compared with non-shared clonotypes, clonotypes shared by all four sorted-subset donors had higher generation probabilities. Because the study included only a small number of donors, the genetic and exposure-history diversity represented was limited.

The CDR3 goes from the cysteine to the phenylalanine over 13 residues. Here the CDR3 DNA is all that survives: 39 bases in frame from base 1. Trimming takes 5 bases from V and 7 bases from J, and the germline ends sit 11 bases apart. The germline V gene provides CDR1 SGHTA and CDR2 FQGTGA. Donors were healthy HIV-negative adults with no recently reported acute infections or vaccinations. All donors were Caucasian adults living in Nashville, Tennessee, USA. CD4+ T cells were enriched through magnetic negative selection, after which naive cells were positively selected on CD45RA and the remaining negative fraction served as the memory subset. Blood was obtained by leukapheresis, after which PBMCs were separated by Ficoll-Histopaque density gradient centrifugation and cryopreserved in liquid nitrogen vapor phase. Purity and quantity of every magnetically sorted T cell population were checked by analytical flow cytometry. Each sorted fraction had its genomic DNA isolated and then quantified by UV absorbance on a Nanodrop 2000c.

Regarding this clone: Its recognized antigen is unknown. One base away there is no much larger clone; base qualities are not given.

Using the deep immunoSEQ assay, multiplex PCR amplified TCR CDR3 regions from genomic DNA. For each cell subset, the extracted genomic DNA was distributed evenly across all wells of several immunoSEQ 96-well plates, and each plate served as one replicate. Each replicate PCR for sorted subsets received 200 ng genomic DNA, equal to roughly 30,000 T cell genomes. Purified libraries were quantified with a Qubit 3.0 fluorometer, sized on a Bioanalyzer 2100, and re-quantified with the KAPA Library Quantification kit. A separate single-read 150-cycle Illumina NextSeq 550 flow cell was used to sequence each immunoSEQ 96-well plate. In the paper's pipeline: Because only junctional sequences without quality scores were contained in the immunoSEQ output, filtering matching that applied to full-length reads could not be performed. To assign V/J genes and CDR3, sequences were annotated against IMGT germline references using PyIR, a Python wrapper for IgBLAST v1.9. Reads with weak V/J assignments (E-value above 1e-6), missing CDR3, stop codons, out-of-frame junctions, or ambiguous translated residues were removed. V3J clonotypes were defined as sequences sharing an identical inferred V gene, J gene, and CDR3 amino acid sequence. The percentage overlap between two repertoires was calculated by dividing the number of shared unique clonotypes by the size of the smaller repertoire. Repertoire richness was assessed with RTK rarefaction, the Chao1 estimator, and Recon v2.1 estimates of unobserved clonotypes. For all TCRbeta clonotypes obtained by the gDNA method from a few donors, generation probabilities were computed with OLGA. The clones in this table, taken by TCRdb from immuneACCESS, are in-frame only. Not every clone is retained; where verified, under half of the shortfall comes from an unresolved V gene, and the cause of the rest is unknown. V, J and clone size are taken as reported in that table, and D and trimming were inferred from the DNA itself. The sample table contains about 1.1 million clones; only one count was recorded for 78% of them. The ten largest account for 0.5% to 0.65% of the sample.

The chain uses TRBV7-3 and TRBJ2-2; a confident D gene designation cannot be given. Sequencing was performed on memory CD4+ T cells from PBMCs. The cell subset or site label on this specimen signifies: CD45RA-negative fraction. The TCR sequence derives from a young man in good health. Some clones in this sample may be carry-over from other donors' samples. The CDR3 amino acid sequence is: CASSPSLDGELFF. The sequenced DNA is TGTGCCAGCAGCCCCTCCCTTGACGGGGAGCTGTTTTTT.